Below, 32 T cell receptor beta chains from the same sample are listed, as sequenced in a study of blood T cell repertoires in COVID-19 (dated by TCRdb to about 2020). Receptor libraries were prepared by the immunoSEQ multiplex PCR assay. TCRdb's version of the immuneACCESS table is confined to in-frame rearrangements and falls short of the full clone set. An unresolved V gene accounts for under half of the shortfall where checked; the remainder is of unknown origin. The sample includes some 150,000 clones, with around nine tenths observed a single time. The ten largest clones take up 2% to 2.5% of the sample. Specimen: peripheral blood. Source of these receptors: a human donor in a cohort sampled during active COVID-19.

This clone was observed once. CDR3 loop: CSVGQGSNTGELFF. The CDR3 DNA reads as TGCAGCGTTGGGCAGGGGTCGAACACCGGGGAGCTGTTTTTT. V and J are TRBV29-1 and TRBJ2-2, with D tentatively TRBD1 (6 bases). Trimming took 4 bases from V and 0 from J, leaving 9 bases between them. The germline gives CDR1 SQVTM, CDR2 ANQGSEA. The CDR3 spans 14 residues.

The rearrangement uses TRBV7-9 and TRBJ1-5; D gene uncertain. The CDR3 sequence is 14 residues long. CDR1 is SEHNR, CDR2 FQNEAQ, per germline (reference sequence). V lost 1 base and J 6 bases, leaving 10 bases between the germline ends. The CDR3 loop reads CASSLDAVGQPQHF. The CDR3 DNA reads as TGTGCCAGCAGCTTAGATGCGGTCGGTCAGCCCCAGCATTTT. The full variable domain, rest sourced from reference TRBV7-9 and TRBJ1-5, is DTGVSQNPRHKITKRGQNVTFRCDPISEHNRLYWYRQTLGQGPEFLTYFQNEAQLEKSRLLSDRFSAERPKGSFSTLEIQRTEQGDSAMYLCASSLDAVGQPQHFGDGTRLSIL.

The chain employs TRBV30 and TRBJ1-5, with 7 nucleotides matching TRBD1. This CDR3 has 15 residues. J was trimmed by 3 bases and V by 5 bases; bases with no gene match: 10. Germline CDR1 reads GTSNPN; CDR2 reads SVGIG (reference sequence). The CDR3 is CAWGPGQTNNQPQHF. The CDR3 coding sequence is TGTGCCTGGGGGCCGGGACAGACTAACAATCAGCCCCAGCATTTT.

The chain joins TRBV18 to TRBJ2-3; tentatively, D is TRBD1 (6 bases). Per germline, CDR1 KGHSH and CDR2 LQKENI. CDR3 length: 16 residues. Trimming left V 1 base short and J 3 bases short, with 14 bases between. The DNA for the CDR3 is TGTGCCAGCTCACCACTCGAAGGGACATTAACAGATACGCAGTATTTT. Translating it yields CASSPLEGTLTDTQYF.

V usage is TRBV6-5 and J usage is TRBJ1-2, with D unclear. V lost 7 bases to trimming and J lost 4 bases, with 19 bases between them. The germline V gene encodes CDR1 MNHEY and CDR2 SVGAGI. This CDR3 spans 15 amino acids. The CDR3 loop is CASTPYSGSLYGYTF. CDR3 DNA: TGTGCCAGCACCCCCTACTCAGGCAGCCTCTATGGCTACACCTTC.

The chain has TRBV5-1 and TRBJ2-1; D perhaps matches TRBD1 (5 bases). V was cut by 0 bases and J by 6 bases, with 16 bases left in between. The V gene's germline CDR1 is SGHRS and CDR2 YFSETQ. The CDR3 is made up of 16 amino acids. The CDR3 bases are TGCGCCAGCAGCTTGGCTGGCGGTTATAGGGGCAATGAGCAGTTCTTC. Its translation is CASSLAGGYRGNEQFF.

This clone was observed once. One junction end does not reproduce the germline sequence, and a read error may be involved. The chain couples TRBV6-5 to TRBJ1-2; D unresolved. CDR1 and CDR2 (germline): MNHEY, SVGAGI. The CDR3 length is 11 residues. CDR3: CASSYGRTELF. The DNA for the CDR3 is TGTGCCAGCAGTTACGGGAGAACAGAACTCTTC.

The rearrangement uses TRBV6-2 or TRBV6-3 and TRBJ2-3, with TRBD1 identical over 9 bases. V shed 4 bases, J shed 4 bases, and the junction held 3 bases outside the gene matches. The CDR3 runs to 14 residues. Germline V CDR1 and CDR2: MNHEY, SVGEGT. In nucleotides, the CDR3 is TGTGCCAGCAGTTGGGACAGGGAAGCAGATACGCAGTATTTT. Protein: CASSWDREADTQYF.

The chain recombines TRBV7-2 with TRBJ1-1; possible D gene TRBD1, 6 bases. The CDR3 spans 15 residues. Germline CDR1 SGHTA, CDR2 FQGNSA. V shed 1 base and J shed 6 bases, with 15 bases lying between them. The CDR3 here is CASSLGGQKSAEAFF. As DNA, the CDR3 is TGTGCCAGCAGCTTAGGTGGACAGAAGAGCGCTGAAGCTTTCTTT.

The chain is built from TRBV4-2 and TRBJ2-7; D not certain. Germline CDR1 reads LGHNA; CDR2 reads YNFKEQ. The CDR3 has 14 amino acids. The germline V and J ends were trimmed by 1 base and 1 base, with 8 bases remaining between them. In DNA, the CDR3 is TGTGCCAGCAGCCAAGCTCACAGTTCCTACGAGCAGTACTTC. This encodes CASSQAHSSYEQYF.

J is TRBJ2-7 and V is TRBV27, with TRBD1 as a possible D gene (5 bases). V was clipped by 4 bases and J by 6 bases, with 13 bases between them. The germline gives CDR1 MNHEY, CDR2 SMNVEV (reference sequence). This CDR3 has 13 amino acids. The CDR3 loop is CASSSDSASEQYF. In nucleotides, the CDR3 is TGTGCCAGCAGTTCAGACAGCGCCTCCGAGCAGTACTTC.

A few counts support this clone. This chain uses TRBV6-6 with TRBJ2-1, with 7 bases aligning to TRBD2. V trimming: 7 bases; J trimming: 5 bases; junction bases outside the gene matches: 11. The germline CDR1 and CDR2 sequences are MNHNY and SVGAGI (reference sequence). The CDR3 length is 15 residues. CDR3 region: CASNGWLAVDNEQFF. The CDR3 nucleotides are TGTGCCAGCAACGGGTGGCTAGCGGTTGACAATGAGCAGTTCTTC.

V and J are TRBV5-1 and TRBJ2-1, with no clear D. Trimming stripped 0 bases from V and 4 bases from J, with 5 bases between. Germline V gene data show CDR1 as SGHRS and CDR2 as YFSETQ. CDR3 length: 13 residues. CDR3 sequence: CASSLDIYNEQFF. DNA for the CDR3: TGCGCCAGCAGCTTGGACATTTACAATGAGCAGTTCTTC.

This chain uses TRBV7-8 with TRBJ2-7, with TRBD1 as a possible D gene (6 bases). The CDR3 is made up of 16 amino acids. With 5 bases removed from V and 0 bases from J, the gap between germline ends came to 17 bases. Germline CDR1 and CDR2: SGHVS and FQNEAQ. CDR3 sequence reads: CASSPNARTVSYEQYF. The CDR3 nucleotides read TGTGCCAGCAGCCCCAACGCCCGGACAGTCTCCTACGAGCAGTACTTC.

The gene calls are TRBV7-3 and TRBJ2-5; D is perhaps TRBD1 (6 bases). V was trimmed by 3 bases and J by 5 bases, leaving 19 bases between them. Per germline, CDR1 SGHTA and CDR2 FQGTGA. The CDR3 contains 16 residues. The CDR3 here is CASSLLGQTVGETQYF. The CDR3 DNA sequence: TGTGCCAGCAGCTTGTTGGGACAAACGGTCGGGGAGACCCAGTACTTC.

This chain connects TRBV3-1 (or the pseudogene TRBV3-2) to TRBJ1-2; 12 positions agree with TRBD1. The CDR3 has 17 amino acids. Germline V gene sequence: CDR1 LGHDT, CDR2 YNNKEL (reference sequence). V trimming: 1 base; J trimming: 6 bases; junction bases outside the gene matches: 9. This chain's CDR3 is CASSQGYPGQGADGYTF. The CDR3 DNA sequence: TGTGCCAGCAGCCAAGGTTATCCGGGACAGGGGGCGGATGGCTACACCTTC.

The rearrangement links TRBV24-1 to TRBJ2-5; 9 nucleotides agree with TRBD1. CDR1 is KGHDR and CDR2 is SFDVKD in the germline V gene. The CDR3 has 15 residues. Trimming removed 4 bases from V and 4 bases from J; junction bases left unmatched: 6. In DNA, the CDR3 is TGTGCCACCAGTGACCCCGGGACAGGGCGAGAGACCCAGTACTTC. Translated: CATSDPGTGRETQYF.

V usage is TRBV7-6 and J usage is TRBJ1-2; D perhaps matches TRBD1 (5 bases). In germline, CDR1 is SGHVS, CDR2 FNYEAQ. The CDR3 consists of 16 residues. V was trimmed by 2 bases and J by 1 base, leaving 14 bases between them. CDR3 sequence: CASSLSGGFSNYGYTF. The CDR3 nucleotides read TGTGCCAGCAGCTTAAGCGGGGGTTTTAGTAACTATGGCTACACCTTC.

V gene TRBV6-5 combines with J gene TRBJ1-1, with 8 bases that match TRBD1. CDR1 is MNHEY, CDR2 SVGAGI, per germline. This CDR3 region has 15 residues. The trim removed 0 bases at V and 3 bases at J, leaving 3 bases unmatched. Here the CDR3 DNA reads TGTGCCAGCAGTTACTCGAAACAGGGGGACACTGAAGCTTTCTTT. Its translation is CASSYSKQGDTEAFF.

The chain links TRBV24-1 to TRBJ1-2; D uncertain. Trimming shortened V by 4 bases and J by 3 bases, and 5 bases separated the two germline ends. The germline V gene has CDR1 KGHDR and CDR2 SFDVKD. The CDR3 totals 12 residues. CDR3 nucleotide sequence: TGTGCCACCAGTGAATCAGACTATGGCTACACCTTC. Its protein product is CATSESDYGYTF.

J is TRBJ2-1 and V is TRBV20-1; no definite D call. This CDR3 is 12 amino acids long. In germline, CDR1 is DFQATT, CDR2 SNEGSKA (reference sequence). V was trimmed by 3 bases and J by 6 bases, leaving 9 bases between them. CDR3 DNA sequence: TGCAGTGCTAGTAGCACCACCAATGAGCAGTTCTTC. It translates to CSASSTTNEQFF.

The genes are TRBV27 and TRBJ1-4; possible D gene TRBD1, 5 bases. Germline values: CDR1 MNHEY, CDR2 SMNVEV (reference sequence). The germline V and J ends were trimmed by 7 bases and 10 bases, with 22 bases remaining between them. The CDR3 has 15 residues. In DNA, the CDR3 is TGTGCCAGCACATCCCCGGGGGTTGGGCGGGGAAAACTGTTTTTT. Translation: CASTSPGVGRGKLFF.

The V gene is TRBV24-1, the J gene TRBJ2-2; 8 bases match TRBD2. The junction had 10 bases not matched to a gene; V was cut back by 4 bases and J by 7 bases. The germline CDR1 and CDR2 sequences are KGHDR and SFDVKD. This CDR3 contains 16 residues. CDR3 loop: CATSDERRGDGGELFF. CDR3 sequence (DNA): TGTGCCACCAGTGACGAGCGGCGGGGGGACGGCGGGGAGCTGTTTTTT.

V is TRBV13 and J is TRBJ2-5; TRBD1 matches 7 bases. Germline loops: CDR1 PRHDT, CDR2 FYEKMQ (reference sequence). Trimming removed 4 bases from V and 4 bases from J; junction bases left unmatched: 9. There are 15 residues in the CDR3. The CDR3 here is CASSSGQAKGETQYF. CDR3 DNA sequence: TGTGCCAGCAGCTCTGGACAGGCGAAAGGAGAGACCCAGTACTTC.

V is TRBV7-8 and J is TRBJ2-6; D is perhaps TRBD2 (6 bases). The CDR3 spans 16 residues. CDR1 SGHVS and CDR2 FQNEAQ come from the germline V gene. Trimming cost V 5 bases and J 1 base, with 12 bases left between them. CDR3 sequence (DNA): TGTGCCAGCAGCACCACCGCGGGGTCTGGGGCCAACGTCCTGACTTTC. This codes for CASSTTAGSGANVLTF.

This clone is medium-sized. The DNA of the CDR3 is TGTGCCAGCAGTTCGACGGGACAGGGCAATCAGCCCCAGCATTTT. Translated: CASSSTGQGNQPQHF. This sequence joins TRBV2 and TRBJ1-5, with TRBD1 matching over 8 bases. The germline V gene encodes CDR1 SNHLY and CDR2 FYNNEI. After removal of 5 bases from V and 2 bases from J, the junction contained 5 bases not matched to a gene. This CDR3 comprises 15 residues.

The chain recombines TRBV6-6 with TRBJ2-7; 8 bases are a match to TRBD1. The V segment lost 0 bases and the J segment 5 bases; nucleotides outside the gene matches: 6. Germline CDR1 reads MNHNY; CDR2 reads SVGAGI (reference sequence). The CDR3 runs 15 residues. In DNA form, the CDR3 reads TGTGCCAGCAGTTACTCGAGGACAGGGTTGAACGAGCAGTACTTC. Translating gives CASSYSRTGLNEQYF.

J is TRBJ2-1 and V is TRBV11-2; D might be TRBD1 (6 bases). Germline lookup yields CDR1 SGHAT and CDR2 FQNNGV. The CDR3 is made up of 17 amino acids. Trimming cost V 2 bases and J 6 bases, with 20 bases left between them. The CDR3 sequence is CASSLRTGTRKANEQFF. DNA for the CDR3: TGTGCCAGCAGCTTAAGGACCGGGACAAGGAAGGCCAATGAGCAGTTCTTC.

Concerning this clone: At one of its ends the junction is not consistent with the germline gene, which may arise from a read error. The chain recombines TRBV7-2 with TRBJ2-2, with D uncertain. Germline lookup yields CDR1 SGHTA and CDR2 FQGNSA. This CDR3 contains 14 residues. In nucleotides, the CDR3 is TGTGCCAGCCGCTTTCGGGTTCACACCGGGGAGCTGTTTTTT. Its protein product is CASRFRVHTGELFF.

This clone was seen only once. The V call is TRBV28, the J call TRBJ1-2; 7 nucleotides match TRBD1. The CDR3 has 13 residues. J was trimmed by 8 bases and V by 6 bases; bases with no gene match: 9. Germline-derived CDR1 and CDR2 are MDHEN and SYDVKM. The CDR3 sequence: CASRRPGGGGYTF. CDR3 coding DNA: TGTGCCAGCAGACGTCCCGGAGGGGGCGGCTACACCTTC.

The chain recombines TRBV6-5 with TRBJ1-2, with 10 positions matching TRBD1. CDR3 length: 14 amino acids. V gave up 7 bases and J gave up 4 bases; unmatched junction bases: 6. Per the germline V gene, CDR1 is MNHEY and CDR2 is SVGAGI. As DNA, the CDR3 is TGTGCCAGCATTAAGACAGGGGGCCCCTATGGCTACACCTTC. Translating it yields CASIKTGGPYGYTF.

Written as DNA, the CDR3 is TGTGCCACCAGCAGCCCCGGGGGACAGCCTGAAGCTTTCTTT. This codes for CATSSPGGQPEAFF. The chain recombines TRBV15 with TRBJ1-1; 7 nucleotides align to TRBD1. Germline CDR1 LNHNV, CDR2 YYDKDF (reference sequence). The CDR3 has 14 amino acids. J gave up 6 bases and V 3 bases, and 7 bases lay outside the gene matches.